The 30 T cell receptor beta chains below were found in one sample sequenced in a study of CD8 T cells in Susac syndrome. Random hexamers were used to reverse transcribe the RNA input (about 0.5 to 1 ug). TCRdb reanalysed the immunoSEQ multiplex PCR reads using MiXCR and keeps one entry per CDR3 protein. In the table there are some 170,000 distinct CDR3 sequences, 85% to 95% of which are singletons. The specimen was CD4+ T cells from PBMCs. These receptors were obtained from a human donor in good health.

This clonotype has just one count. V gene TRBV11-2 combines with J gene TRBJ2-5, with D unresolved. V was shortened by 5 bases and J by 5 bases, with 12 bases between the two germline ends. The length of the CDR3 is 13 residues. Germline assignment: CDR1 SGHAT and CDR2 FQNNGV. CDR3 DNA: TGTGCCAGCAGCGAGTGGATGGGGGAGACCCAGTACTTC. This codes for CASSEWMGETQYF. The full variable domain, its missing parts supplied by reference TRBV11-2 and TRBJ2-5, is EAGVAQSPRYKIIEKRQSVAFWCNPISGHATLYWYQQILGQGPKLLIQFQNNGVVDDSQLPKDRFSAERLKGVDSTLKIQPAKLEDSAVYLCASSEWMGETQYFGPGTRLLVL.

V and J are TRBV30 and TRBJ2-1; D unresolved. V was cut by 0 bases and J by 0 bases, with 12 bases left in between. CDR3 length equals 16 residues. Germline V CDR1 and CDR2: GTSNPN, SVGIG (reference sequence). The CDR3 coding sequence is TGTGCCTGGAGTGTACTCCGTGTAAGCTCCTACAATGAGCAGTTCTTC. Protein product: CAWSVLRVSSYNEQFF.

The rearrangement joins TRBV9 to TRBJ1-1; D is unclear. Trimming pared 1 base from V and 1 base from J, leaving 17 bases between. The CDR3 consists of 17 residues. Germline values: CDR1 SGDLS, CDR2 YYNGEE. The DNA for the CDR3 is TGTGCCAGCAGCGTACTAGCGGCACAAACTTCGAACACTGAAGCTTTCTTT. This sequence encodes CASSVLAAQTSNTEAFF.

This chain uses TRBV5-1 with TRBJ2-3; 11 bases align to TRBD2. CDR1 SGHRS and CDR2 YFSETQ come from the germline V gene. CDR3 length equals 15 residues. V lost 4 bases and J lost 2; bases outside the gene matches: 3. CDR3: CASSISGGATDTQYF. CDR3 coding DNA: TGCGCCAGCAGCATTAGCGGGGGGGCCACAGATACGCAGTATTTT.

The chain couples TRBV27 to TRBJ2-7; TRBD1 agrees at 7 bases. The CDR3 covers 14 residues. V dropped 6 bases and J dropped 3; count of bases not matched to a gene: 8. Looked up from germline, CDR1 is MNHEY and CDR2 is SMNVEV (reference sequence). CDR3 coding DNA: TGTGCCAGCAGGAGACAGGGCCCGGACTACGAGCAGTACTTC. Its protein is CASRRQGPDYEQYF.

This sequence joins TRBV29-1 and TRBJ2-1; 8 bases align to TRBD1. Germline V gives CDR1 SQVTM, CDR2 ANQGSEA. CDR3 length equals 13 residues. The V and J ends lost 6 bases and 7 bases, in that order; junction bases with no gene match: 8. The CDR3 loop is CSVDDRGGNEQFF. CDR3 nucleotides: TGCAGCGTAGACGACAGGGGAGGTAATGAGCAGTTCTTC.

The chain employs TRBV12-3 or TRBV12-4 and TRBJ1-3; no definite D call. CDR3 length equals 10 residues. The germline V and J ends were trimmed by 7 bases and 7 bases, with 5 bases remaining between them. CDR3 bases: TGTGCCAGCAACCAGAACACCATATATTTT. Protein: CASNQNTIYF.

The chain links TRBV11-2 to TRBJ2-7; 11 nucleotides agree with TRBD1. Unmatched junction bases numbered 10, after V lost 6 bases and J lost 6 bases. The CDR3 runs 15 residues. Germline V gives CDR1 SGHAT, CDR2 FQNNGV. The CDR3 nucleotides read TGTGCCAGCAGGCTAGCCGGGACAGGGGGACGCGAGCAGTACTTC. It translates to CASRLAGTGGREQYF.

This sequence joins TRBV5-1 and TRBJ2-3; 10 nucleotides match TRBD1. V lost 3 bases to trimming and J lost 1 base; unmatched junction nucleotides: 5. The CDR3 covers 16 residues. CDR1 and CDR2 (germline): SGHRS, YFSETQ. CDR3 in amino acids: CASSSPGQGGTDTQYF. As DNA, the CDR3 is TGCGCCAGCAGCTCCCCCGGACAGGGGGGCACAGATACGCAGTATTTT.

Here the CDR3 reads CASGSGGVSYNEQFF. The CDR3, as DNA: TGTGCCAGTGGCTCGGGGGGTGTCTCCTACAATGAGCAGTTCTTC. V gene TRBV28 combines with J gene TRBJ2-1, with 7 bases identical to TRBD2. This CDR3 region has 15 residues. The V and J ends lost 9 bases and 0 bases, in that order; junction bases with no gene match: 8. CDR1 and CDR2 (germline): MDHEN, SYDVKM.

V gene TRBV7-9 combines with J gene TRBJ2-7; D remains ambiguous. The CDR3 contains 12 residues. Trimming pared 4 bases from V and 4 bases from J, leaving 8 bases between. Germline V CDR1 and CDR2: SEHNR, FQNEAQ (reference sequence). CDR3 nucleotide sequence: TGTGCCAGCAGCTCTCTGACTTACGAGCAGTACTTC. Protein: CASSSLTYEQYF. The full variable domain, rest sourced from reference TRBV7-9 and TRBJ2-7, is DTGVSQNPRHKITKRGQNVTFRCDPISEHNRLYWYRQTLGQGPEFLTYFQNEAQLEKSRLLSDRFSAERPKGSFSTLEIQRTEQGDSAMYLCASSSLTYEQYFGPGTRLTVT.

CDR3 sequence (DNA): TGTGCCACCAGTGACCCCGAGAATGACTACAATGAGCAGTTCTTC. Residues: CATSDPENDYNEQFF. V is TRBV24-1 and J is TRBJ2-1; the D is unclear. V lost 4 bases to trimming and J lost 3 bases, with 12 bases between them. The germline gives CDR1 KGHDR, CDR2 SFDVKD. CDR3 size: 15 residues.

This chain uses TRBV7-3 with TRBJ2-7, with D perhaps TRBD1 (6 bases). Germline V CDR1 and CDR2: SGHTA, FQGTGA. The V end lost 3 bases, the J end lost 3 bases, and 15 bases lay between the germline ends. The CDR3 runs 15 residues. The DNA for the CDR3 is TGTGCCAGCAGCTTGGACAGCTCAAGCGTCTACGAGCAGTACTTC. Residues: CASSLDSSSVYEQYF.

This chain joins TRBV5-1 and TRBJ1-2, with D tentatively TRBD1 (5 bases). The CDR3 sequence is 16 residues long. Per germline, CDR1 SGHRS and CDR2 YFSETQ. With 6 bases removed from V and 8 bases from J, the gap between germline ends came to 26 bases. The CDR3 reads CASTSWGQGNSEGYTF. For the CDR3, the DNA is TGCGCCAGCACCAGTTGGGGCCAGGGTAATTCGGAGGGCTACACCTTC.

V usage is TRBV19 and J usage is TRBJ1-1, with D unclear. Deletions cut 8 bases from V and 1 base from J, with 11 bases between. The germline gives CDR1 LNHDA, CDR2 SQIVND (reference sequence). CDR3 length equals 13 residues. The CDR3 sequence is CASVHNPNTEAFF. CDR3 nucleotide sequence: TGTGCCAGTGTCCATAACCCGAACACTGAAGCTTTCTTT.

J is TRBJ2-2 and V is TRBV3-1; 13 bases fit TRBD2. The CDR3 extends over 17 amino acids. V was pared by 6 bases and J by 4 bases, with 8 bases of the junction left unmatched. Germline V lookup: CDR1 LGHDT, CDR2 YNNKEL (reference sequence). For the CDR3, the DNA is TGTGCCAGCAGTCCCGGACTAGCGGGGGCTGTCACCGGGGAGCTGTTTTTT. It translates to CASSPGLAGAVTGELFF.

V and J are TRBV10-3 and TRBJ2-5; 11 bases map to TRBD2. V was pared by 4 bases and J by 4 bases, with 5 bases of the junction left unmatched. Germline loops: CDR1 ENHRY, CDR2 SYGVKD. This CDR3 comprises 15 residues. The CDR3 sequence: CAISGLAGGIETQYF. CDR3 bases: TGTGCCATCAGTGGGCTAGCGGGGGGTATAGAGACCCAGTACTTC.

This sequence joins TRBV5-4 and TRBJ2-7, with D unclear. The germline V and J ends were trimmed by 0 bases and 2 bases, with 18 bases remaining between them. CDR1 SGHNT and CDR2 YYREEE come from the germline V gene (reference sequence). The CDR3 runs 17 residues. The CDR3 reads CASSLDSGPSNTYEQYF. CDR3 bases: TGTGCCAGCAGCTTGGATTCCGGGCCCTCCAACACCTACGAGCAGTACTTC.

This chain links TRBV20-1 with TRBJ2-1; the D gene is possibly TRBD2 (5 bases). Trimming left V 6 bases short and J 3 bases short, with 15 bases between. Germline V CDR1 and CDR2: DFQATT, SNEGSKA (reference sequence). The CDR3 totals 14 residues. CDR3 DNA: TGCAGTGCCACCCCGGGGTTGGGCTACAATGAGCAGTTCTTC. Translating it yields CSATPGLGYNEQFF.

This chain joins TRBV6-6 and TRBJ2-4; 7 bases agree with TRBD1. The CDR3 sequence is 14 residues long. The V gene end was trimmed by 6 bases and the J gene end by 3 bases; junction bases not matched to a gene: 5. Germline lookup yields CDR1 MNHNY and CDR2 SVGAGI (reference sequence). The CDR3 spells CASRLDRDKNIQYF. In DNA form, the CDR3 reads TGTGCCAGCAGACTCGACAGGGACAAAAACATTCAGTACTTC.

This sequence joins TRBV10-3 and TRBJ1-2; tentatively, D is TRBD1 (6 bases). V gave up 6 bases and J gave up 0 bases, with 14 bases separating them. The CDR3 is 15 residues long. The germline gives CDR1 ENHRY, CDR2 SYGVKD. The CDR3 reads CAIRDPQGANYGYTF. CDR3 coding DNA: TGTGCCATCAGGGACCCACAGGGCGCTAACTATGGCTACACCTTC.

This sequence joins TRBV29-1 and TRBJ2-2, with D possibly TRBD1 on 6 matching bases. The CDR3 sequence is 16 residues long. The germline V gene encodes CDR1 SQVTM and CDR2 ANQGSEA. V was trimmed by 4 bases and J by 5 bases, leaving 20 bases between them. The CDR3 protein is CSVVIGQSTATGELFF. The DNA of the CDR3 is TGCAGCGTTGTCATTGGACAGTCGACTGCGACCGGGGAGCTGTTTTTT.

The CDR3 is CASSRQGDEETQYF. The CDR3 DNA follows: TGCGCCAGCAGCCGACAGGGGGACGAAGAGACCCAGTACTTC. The chain is built from TRBV5-1 and TRBJ2-5; 9 bases map to TRBD1. The CDR3 totals 14 residues. The germline CDR1 and CDR2 sequences are SGHRS and YFSETQ. With 4 bases clipped from V and 3 bases from J, the junction kept 4 bases outside the gene matches.

The rearrangement uses TRBV27 and TRBJ2-5; D perhaps matches TRBD2 (6 bases). Trimming pared 4 bases from V and 2 bases from J, leaving 17 bases between. Germline V gene lookup returns CDR1 MNHEY and CDR2 SMNVEV (reference sequence). The CDR3 spans 16 residues. CDR3 in DNA: TGTGCCAGCAGTTCTGCCGGGACTGCACCACAAGAGACCCAGTACTTC. As protein: CASSSAGTAPQETQYF.

This chain joins TRBV7-9 and TRBJ2-3; TRBD1 might be the D (5 bases). Trimming took 1 base from V and 2 from J, leaving 10 bases between them. The germline CDR1 and CDR2 sequences are SEHNR and FQNEAQ (reference sequence). This CDR3 contains 15 residues. In DNA form, the CDR3 reads TGTGCCAGCAGCTTAGGTTGGGGCCCCACAGATACGCAGTATTTT. Translating it yields CASSLGWGPTDTQYF. The whole variable domain, remainder taken from reference TRBV7-9 and TRBJ2-3, is DTGVSQNPRHKITKRGQNVTFRCDPISEHNRLYWYRQTLGQGPEFLTYFQNEAQLEKSRLLSDRFSAERPKGSFSTLEIQRTEQGDSAMYLCASSLGWGPTDTQYFGPGTRLTVL.

The chain couples TRBV6-1 to TRBJ2-2; D possibly corresponds to TRBD1 (6 bases). The CDR3 totals 15 residues. V was cut by 0 bases and J by 4 bases, with 9 bases left in between. Germline V CDR1 and CDR2: MNHNS, SASEGT. Here the CDR3 reads CASSEAPRGTGELFF. CDR3 nucleotides: TGTGCCAGCAGTGAAGCGCCCAGGGGCACCGGGGAGCTGTTTTTT.

A few counts support this clonotype. The rearrangement links TRBV5-1 to TRBJ2-2, with 8 bases that match TRBD1. The CDR3 has 15 residues. CDR1 and CDR2 from the germline V gene are SGHRS and YFSETQ. After removal of 4 bases from V and 5 bases from J, the junction contained 7 bases not matched to a gene. CDR3: CASSQDRASTGELFF. CDR3 bases: TGCGCCAGCAGCCAGGACAGGGCGTCGACCGGGGAGCTGTTTTTT.

The chain uses TRBV12-3 or TRBV12-4 and TRBJ1-2, with D perhaps TRBD1 (5 bases). This CDR3 region has 14 residues. V was clipped by 5 bases and J by 4 bases, with 14 bases between them. CDR3 in DNA: TGTGCCAGCAGTGAACAGACGGGGACCTATGGCTACACCTTC. Protein sequence: CASSEQTGTYGYTF.

The V call is TRBV18, the J call TRBJ2-2; D not certain. V gave up 2 bases and J gave up 0 bases, with 7 bases separating them. Germline CDR1 reads KGHSH; CDR2 reads LQKENI. The length of the CDR3 is 15 residues. The CDR3 DNA sequence: TGTGCCAGCTCACCAAGGGCCGCGAACACCGGGGAGCTGTTTTTT. Translated: CASSPRAANTGELFF.

The chain has TRBV18 and TRBJ2-5; no reliable D call. Germline CDR1 KGHSH, CDR2 LQKENI. Trimming took 3 bases from V and 2 from J, leaving 10 bases between them. The CDR3 extends over 14 amino acids. For the CDR3, the DNA is TGTGCCAGCTCACCCCTGGAAGGGCAAGAGACCCAGTACTTC. It encodes CASSPLEGQETQYF.